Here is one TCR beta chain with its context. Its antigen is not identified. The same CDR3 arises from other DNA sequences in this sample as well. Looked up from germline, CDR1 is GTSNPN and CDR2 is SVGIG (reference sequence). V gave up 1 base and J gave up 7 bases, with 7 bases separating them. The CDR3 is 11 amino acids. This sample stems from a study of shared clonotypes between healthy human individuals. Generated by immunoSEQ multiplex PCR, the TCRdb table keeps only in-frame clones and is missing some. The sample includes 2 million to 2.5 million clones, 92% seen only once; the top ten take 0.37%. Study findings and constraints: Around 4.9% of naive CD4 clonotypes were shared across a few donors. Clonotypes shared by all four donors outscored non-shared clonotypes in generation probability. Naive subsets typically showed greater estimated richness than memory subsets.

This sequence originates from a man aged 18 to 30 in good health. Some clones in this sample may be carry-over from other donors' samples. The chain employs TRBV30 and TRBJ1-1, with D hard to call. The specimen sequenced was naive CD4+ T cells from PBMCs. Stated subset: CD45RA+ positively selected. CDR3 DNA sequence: TGTGCCTGGAGTGGGGGAGGTGAAGCTTTCTTT. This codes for CAWSGGGEAFF.